This T cell receptor (beta chain) was obtained from a study of identical twins. Study conclusions and caveats: A lower insertion count was a feature of abundant cord blood beta clonotypes, with no such feature in memory repertoires.

As regards this clonotype: The antigen is undetermined.

One entry per CDR3 protein results from TCRdb running MiXCR on the 5' RACE reads. This sample carries approximately 500,000 distinct CDR3 sequences, more than 20% of them seen once, and the ten largest clones take roughly 3%. Germline loops: CDR1 LGHNA, CDR2 YSLEER. V dropped 3 bases and J dropped 4 bases, with 10 bases sitting between them. This CDR3 is 13 amino acids long. The same sample was also studied in work on T cells expressing NK-cell markers. That paper notes: In the group of eight sequenced donors, seven were HCMV-seropositive and one was seronegative. The dominant NKG2C+ clonotypes represented about 1.0-8% of CD8+ T cells in six donors.

The sequenced material came from CD4+ T cells sorted from blood. This TCR came from a woman in her late teens or twenties in good health. V usage is TRBV4-3 and J usage is TRBJ2-7; D might be TRBD2 (6 bases). CDR3 DNA sequence: TGCGCCAGCAGCCAGGGACTGCGTTACGAGCAGTACTTC. This gives the protein CASSQGLRYEQYF.